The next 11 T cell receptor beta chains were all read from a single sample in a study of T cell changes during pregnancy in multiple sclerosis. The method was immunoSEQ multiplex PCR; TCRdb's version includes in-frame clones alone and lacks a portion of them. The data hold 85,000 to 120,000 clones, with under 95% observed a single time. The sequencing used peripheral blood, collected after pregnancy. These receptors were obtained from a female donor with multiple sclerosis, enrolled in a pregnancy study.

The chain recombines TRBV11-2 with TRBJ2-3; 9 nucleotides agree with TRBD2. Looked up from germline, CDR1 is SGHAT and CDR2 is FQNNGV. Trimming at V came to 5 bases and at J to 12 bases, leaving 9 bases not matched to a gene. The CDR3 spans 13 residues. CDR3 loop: CASSILAGVTQYF. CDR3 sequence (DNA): TGTGCCAGCAGCATTTTAGCGGGAGTAACTCAGTATTTT.

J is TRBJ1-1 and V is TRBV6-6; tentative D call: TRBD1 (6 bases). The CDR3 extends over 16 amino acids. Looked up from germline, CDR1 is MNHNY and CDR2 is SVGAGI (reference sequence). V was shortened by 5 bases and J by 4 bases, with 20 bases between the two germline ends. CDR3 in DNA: TGTGCCAGCAGTATACAGGGACCAGGGGTACTCACTGAAGCTTTCTTT. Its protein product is CASSIQGPGVLTEAFF.

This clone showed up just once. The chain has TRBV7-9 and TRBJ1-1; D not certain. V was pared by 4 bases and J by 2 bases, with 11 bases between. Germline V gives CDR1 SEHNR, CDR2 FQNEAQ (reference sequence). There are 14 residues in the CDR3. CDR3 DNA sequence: TGTGCCAGCAGCTCAGGCCTAATAAACACTGAAGCTTTCTTT. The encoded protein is CASSSGLINTEAFF.

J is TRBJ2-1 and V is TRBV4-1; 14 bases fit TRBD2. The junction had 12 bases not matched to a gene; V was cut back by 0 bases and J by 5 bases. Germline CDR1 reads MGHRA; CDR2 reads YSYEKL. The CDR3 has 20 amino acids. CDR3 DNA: TGCGCCAGCAGCCAAGATCGATGGGGGACTAGCGGGAGAGGAGACAATGAGCAGTTCTTC. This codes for CASSQDRWGTSGRGDNEQFF.

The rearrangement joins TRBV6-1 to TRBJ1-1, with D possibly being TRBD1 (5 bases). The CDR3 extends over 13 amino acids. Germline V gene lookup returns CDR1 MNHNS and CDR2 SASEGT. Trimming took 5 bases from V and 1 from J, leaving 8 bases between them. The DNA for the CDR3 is TGTGCCAGCAGTTGGGGCAGGAACACTGAAGCTTTCTTT. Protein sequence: CASSWGRNTEAFF.

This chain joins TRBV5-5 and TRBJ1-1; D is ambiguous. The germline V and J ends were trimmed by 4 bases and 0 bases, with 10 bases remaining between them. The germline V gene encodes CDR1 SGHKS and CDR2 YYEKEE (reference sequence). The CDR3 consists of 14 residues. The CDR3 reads CASSRVLLNTEAFF. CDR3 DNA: TGTGCCAGCAGCCGGGTACTGTTGAACACTGAAGCTTTCTTT.

CDR3 DNA sequence: TGTGCCAGCAGCAAGACAGGGACTGGAAACACCATATATTTT. It translates to CASSKTGTGNTIYF. J is TRBJ1-3 and V is TRBV11-1; TRBD1 matches at 7 bases. The CDR3 covers 14 residues. CDR1 and CDR2 from the germline V gene are SGHAT and FQDESV (reference sequence). The V segment lost 5 bases and the J segment 2 bases; nucleotides outside the gene matches: 3.

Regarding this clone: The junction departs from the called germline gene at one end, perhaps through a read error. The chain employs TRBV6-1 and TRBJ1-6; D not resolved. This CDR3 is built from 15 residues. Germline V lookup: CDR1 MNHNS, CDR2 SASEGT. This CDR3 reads CASRERAAKEVPLHF. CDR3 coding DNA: TGTGCCAGCCGTGAGCGGGCGGCGAAAGAGGTCCCCCTCCACTTT.

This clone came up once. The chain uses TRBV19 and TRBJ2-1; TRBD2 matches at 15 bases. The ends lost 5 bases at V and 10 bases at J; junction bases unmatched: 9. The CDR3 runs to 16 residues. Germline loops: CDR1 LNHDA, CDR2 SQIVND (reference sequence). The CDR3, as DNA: TGTGCCAGTAGTGCACCATCCGGGACTAGCGGGGGGGAGCAGTTCTTC. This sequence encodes CASSAPSGTSGGEQFF.

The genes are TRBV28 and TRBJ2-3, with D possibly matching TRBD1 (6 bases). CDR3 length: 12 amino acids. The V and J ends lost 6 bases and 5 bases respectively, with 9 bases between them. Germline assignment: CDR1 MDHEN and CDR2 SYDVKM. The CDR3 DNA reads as TGTGCCAGCAGACAGGGATTAGATACGCAGTATTTT. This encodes CASRQGLDTQYF.

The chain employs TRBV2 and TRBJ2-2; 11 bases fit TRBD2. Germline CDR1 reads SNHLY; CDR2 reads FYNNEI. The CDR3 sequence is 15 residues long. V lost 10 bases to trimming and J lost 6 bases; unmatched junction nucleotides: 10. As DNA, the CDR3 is TGTGCCAATATGCCCCTTAGCGGGGGGGCCGGGGAGCTGTTTTTT. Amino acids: CANMPLSGGAGELFF.